A single T cell receptor (beta chain) is shown here with its context. What it recognizes is unknown. This specimen comes from a study of neurological immune-mediated disorders. Study as a whole: The roughly 34 multiple sclerosis patients comprised around 30 relapsing-remitting and 3 secondary progressive cases. Overall study results and limits: None of the CDR3 amino acid sequences found in expanded clones was shared across subjects. This suggests that the TCR-beta repertoires were private in all groups.

CDR1 is SGHRS and CDR2 is YFSETQ in the germline V gene. This CDR3 has 13 residues. Trimming left V 0 bases short and J 5 bases short, with 9 bases between. The method for making cDNA was 5'RACE, and it used 10-nucleotide random UMIs. TCRdb re-called the 5' RACE reads through MiXCR, storing one row per CDR3 protein. Among about 62,000 distinct CDR3 sequences listed, 4.5% to 5.5% were seen once. The unsorted libraries originated from 2 million PBMCs that had been stored at -80 C. The V call is TRBV5-1, the J call TRBJ2-7; D gene unclear. This receptor was identified in a woman aged 45-60 years with multiple sclerosis. Source material: PBMCs. CDR3 protein: CASSLDIRNEQYF. DNA for the CDR3: TGCGCCAGCAGCTTGGACATTCGGAACGAGCAGTACTTC.